This T cell receptor (beta chain) was identified in a study of beta chain features in type 1 diabetes. Notes on the study in general: Across all four CD4+ subsets, people with type 1 diabetes showed modestly shorter TCRB CDR3s.

CDR3 length: 15 residues. CDR1 is MGHRA and CDR2 is YSYEKL in the germline V gene. V gave up 0 bases and J gave up 2 bases, with 8 bases separating them. Naive, central memory, regulatory and stem cell-like memory cells within the CD4+ compartment were sorted using CD45RO/CCR7/CD25/CD127/CD95/CD27. Sequenced material consisted of expressed TCRB transcripts (all of the isolated RNA was reverse transcribed). Generated by immunoSEQ multiplex PCR, the TCRdb table keeps only in-frame clones and is missing some. Altogether tens of thousands of clones are present, roughly a third being singletons, with the ten largest covering approximately 0.46%. About this clone: Its antigen is not known.

J is TRBJ1-5 and V is TRBV4-1; D gene unclear. This receptor was taken from a woman younger than 30 in good health. Sequencing was done on a sample of stem cell memory CD4+ T cells from blood. The chain's CDR3 is CASSQDHGGNQPQHF. The DNA for the CDR3 is TGCGCCAGCAGCCAAGATCACGGGGGCAATCAGCCCCAGCATTTT.